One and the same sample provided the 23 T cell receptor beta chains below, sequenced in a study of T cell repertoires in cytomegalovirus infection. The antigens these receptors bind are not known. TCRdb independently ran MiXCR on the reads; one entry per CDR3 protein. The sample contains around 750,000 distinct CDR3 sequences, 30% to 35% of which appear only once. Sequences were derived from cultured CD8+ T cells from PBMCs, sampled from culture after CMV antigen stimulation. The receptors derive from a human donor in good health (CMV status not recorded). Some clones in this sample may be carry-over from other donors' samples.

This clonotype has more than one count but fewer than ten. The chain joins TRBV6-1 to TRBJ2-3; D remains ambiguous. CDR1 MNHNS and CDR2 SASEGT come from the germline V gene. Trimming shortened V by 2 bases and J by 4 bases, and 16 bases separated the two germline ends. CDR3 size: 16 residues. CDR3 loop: CASSEIPGRVADTQYF. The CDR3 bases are TGTGCCAGCAGTGAAATCCCGGGTAGAGTCGCAGATACGCAGTATTTT.

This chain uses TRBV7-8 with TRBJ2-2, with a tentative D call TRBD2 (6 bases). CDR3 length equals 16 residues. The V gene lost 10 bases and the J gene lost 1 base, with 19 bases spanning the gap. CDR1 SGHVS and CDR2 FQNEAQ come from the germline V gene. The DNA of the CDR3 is TGTGCCATCCTTCCGCCGGGACTTGGGAACACCGGGGAGCTGTTTTTT. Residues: CAILPPGLGNTGELFF.

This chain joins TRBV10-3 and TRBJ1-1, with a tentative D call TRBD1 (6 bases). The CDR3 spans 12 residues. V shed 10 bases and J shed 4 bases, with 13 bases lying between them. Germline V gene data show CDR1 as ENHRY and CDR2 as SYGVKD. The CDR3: CATLDSLTEAFF. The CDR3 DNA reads TGTGCCACCTTGGACAGCCTCACTGAAGCTTTCTTT.

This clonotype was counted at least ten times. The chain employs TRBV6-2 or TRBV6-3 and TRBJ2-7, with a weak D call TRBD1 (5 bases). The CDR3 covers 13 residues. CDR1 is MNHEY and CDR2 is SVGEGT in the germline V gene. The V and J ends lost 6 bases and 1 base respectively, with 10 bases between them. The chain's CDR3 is CASRRTGSYEQYV. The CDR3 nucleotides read TGTGCCAGCAGAAGAACAGGTTCCTACGAGCAGTACGTC.

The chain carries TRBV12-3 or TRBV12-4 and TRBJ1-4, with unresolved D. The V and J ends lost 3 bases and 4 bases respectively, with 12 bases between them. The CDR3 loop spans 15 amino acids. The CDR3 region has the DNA TGTGCCAGCAGTTTCTTTGCCAGAATTAATGAAAAACTGTTTTTT. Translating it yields CASSFFARINEKLFF.

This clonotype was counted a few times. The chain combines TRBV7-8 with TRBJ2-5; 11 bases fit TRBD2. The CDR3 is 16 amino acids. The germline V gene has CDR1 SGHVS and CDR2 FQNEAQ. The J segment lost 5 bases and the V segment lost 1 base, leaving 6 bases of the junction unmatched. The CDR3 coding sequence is TGTGCCAGCAGCTTAGTAGCGGGGGGGCGTGTGGAGACCCAGTACTTC. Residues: CASSLVAGGRVETQYF.

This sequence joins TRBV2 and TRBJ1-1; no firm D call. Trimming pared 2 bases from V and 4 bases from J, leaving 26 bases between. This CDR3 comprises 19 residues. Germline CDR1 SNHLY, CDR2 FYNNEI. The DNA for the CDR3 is TGTGCCAGCAGTGAACGCCCACCCCATTCTGGAGCAGCGAGCACTGAAGCTTTCTTT. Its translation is CASSERPPHSGAASTEAFF. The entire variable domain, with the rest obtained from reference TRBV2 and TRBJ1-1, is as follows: EPEVTQTPSHQVTQMGQEVILRCVPISNHLYFYWYRQILGQKVEFLVSFYNNEISEKSEIFDDQFSVERPDGSNFTLKIRSTKLEDSAMYFCASSERPPHSGAASTEAFFGQGTRLTVV.

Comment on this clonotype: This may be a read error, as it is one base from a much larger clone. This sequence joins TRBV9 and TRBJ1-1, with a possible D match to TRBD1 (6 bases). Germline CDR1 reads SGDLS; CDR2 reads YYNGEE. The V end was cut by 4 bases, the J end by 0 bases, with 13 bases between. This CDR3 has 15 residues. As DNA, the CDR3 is TGTGCCAGCAGCCCCCAACAGGGAGTGAACACTGAAGCTTTCTTT. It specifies CASSPQQGVNTEAFF.

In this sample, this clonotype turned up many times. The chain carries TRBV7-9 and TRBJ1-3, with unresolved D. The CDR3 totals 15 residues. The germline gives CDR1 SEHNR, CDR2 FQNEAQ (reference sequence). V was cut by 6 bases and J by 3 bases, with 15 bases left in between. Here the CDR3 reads CASSKTLSRGNTIYF. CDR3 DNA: TGTGCCAGCAGTAAGACTCTTTCACGTGGAAACACCATATATTTT.

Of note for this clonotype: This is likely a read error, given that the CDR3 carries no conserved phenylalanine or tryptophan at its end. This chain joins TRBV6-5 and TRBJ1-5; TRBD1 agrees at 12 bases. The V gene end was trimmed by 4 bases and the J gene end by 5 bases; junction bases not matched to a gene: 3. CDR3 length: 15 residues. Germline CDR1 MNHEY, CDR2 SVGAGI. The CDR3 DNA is TGTGCCAGCAGTTCCGGGACAGGGGGCGATCAGCCCCAGCATTCT. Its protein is CASSSGTGGDQPQHS.

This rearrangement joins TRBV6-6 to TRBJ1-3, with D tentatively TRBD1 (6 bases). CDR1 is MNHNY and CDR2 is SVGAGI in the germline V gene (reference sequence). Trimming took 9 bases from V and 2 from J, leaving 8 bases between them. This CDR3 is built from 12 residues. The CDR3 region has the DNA TGTGCCAGTACAGGGACTGGAAACACCATATATTTT. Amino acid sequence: CASTGTGNTIYF.

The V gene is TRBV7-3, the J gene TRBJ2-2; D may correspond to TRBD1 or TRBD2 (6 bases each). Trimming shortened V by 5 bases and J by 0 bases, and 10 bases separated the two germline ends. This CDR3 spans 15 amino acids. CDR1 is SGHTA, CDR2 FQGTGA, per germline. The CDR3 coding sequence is TGTGCCAGCAGCCCCGGGGGCACGAACACCGGGGAGCTGTTTTTT. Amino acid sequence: CASSPGGTNTGELFF.

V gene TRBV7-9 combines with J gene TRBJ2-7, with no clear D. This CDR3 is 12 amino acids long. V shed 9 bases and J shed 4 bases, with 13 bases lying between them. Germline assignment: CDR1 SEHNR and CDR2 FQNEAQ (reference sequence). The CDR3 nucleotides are TGTGCCAGTCAGGAGATCCCTTACGAGCAGTACTTC. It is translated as CASQEIPYEQYF.

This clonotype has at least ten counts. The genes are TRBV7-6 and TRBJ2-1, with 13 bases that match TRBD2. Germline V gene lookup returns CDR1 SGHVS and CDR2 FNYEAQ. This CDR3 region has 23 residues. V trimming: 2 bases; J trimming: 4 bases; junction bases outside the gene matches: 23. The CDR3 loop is CASSLNALGTGIGLAGEYNEQFF. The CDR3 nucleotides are TGTGCCAGCAGCTTAAATGCCCTAGGGACAGGGATCGGACTAGCGGGGGAATACAATGAGCAGTTCTTC.

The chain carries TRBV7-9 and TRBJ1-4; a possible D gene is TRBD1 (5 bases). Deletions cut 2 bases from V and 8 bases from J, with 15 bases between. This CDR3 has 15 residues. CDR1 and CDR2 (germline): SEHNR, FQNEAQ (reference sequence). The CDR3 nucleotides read TGTGCCAGCAGCTTAATCGGGGCGCAAGGCGAAAAACTGTTTTTT. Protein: CASSLIGAQGEKLFF.

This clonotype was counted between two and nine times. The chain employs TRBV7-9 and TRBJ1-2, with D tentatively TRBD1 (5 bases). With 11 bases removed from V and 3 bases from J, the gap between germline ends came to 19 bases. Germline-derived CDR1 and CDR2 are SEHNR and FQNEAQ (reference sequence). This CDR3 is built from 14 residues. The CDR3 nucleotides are TGTGCCCTCGAGTGGGACCCCAACGACTATGGCTACACCTTC. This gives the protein CALEWDPNDYGYTF.

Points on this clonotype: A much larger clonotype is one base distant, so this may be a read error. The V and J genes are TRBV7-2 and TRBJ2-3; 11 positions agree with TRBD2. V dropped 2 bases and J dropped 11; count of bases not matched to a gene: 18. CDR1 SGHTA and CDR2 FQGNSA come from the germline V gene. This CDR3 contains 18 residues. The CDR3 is CASSLPQLAGDSHYMQYF. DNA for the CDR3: TGTGCCAGCAGCTTACCCCAACTAGCGGGGGACTCCCATTATATGCAGTATTTT. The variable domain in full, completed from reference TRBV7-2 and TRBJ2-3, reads GAGVSQSPSNKVTEKGKDVELRCDPISGHTALYWYRQSLGQGLEFLIYFQGNSAPDKSGLPSDRFSAERTGGSVSTLTIQRTQQEDSAVYLCASSLPQLAGDSHYMQYFGPGTRLTVL.

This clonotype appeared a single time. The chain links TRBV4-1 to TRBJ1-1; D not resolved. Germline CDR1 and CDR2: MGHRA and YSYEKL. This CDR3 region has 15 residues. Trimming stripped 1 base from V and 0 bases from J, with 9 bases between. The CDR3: CASSQVDVMNTEAFF. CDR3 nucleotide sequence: TGCGCCAGCAGCCAAGTTGATGTCATGAACACTGAAGCTTTCTTT.

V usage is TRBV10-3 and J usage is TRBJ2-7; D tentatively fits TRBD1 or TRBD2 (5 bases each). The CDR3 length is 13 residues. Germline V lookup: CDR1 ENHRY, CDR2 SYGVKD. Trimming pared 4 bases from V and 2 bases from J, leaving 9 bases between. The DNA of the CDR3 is TGTGCCATCAGTGCCGGGGCGCCCTACGAGCAGTACGTC. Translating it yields CAISAGAPYEQYV.

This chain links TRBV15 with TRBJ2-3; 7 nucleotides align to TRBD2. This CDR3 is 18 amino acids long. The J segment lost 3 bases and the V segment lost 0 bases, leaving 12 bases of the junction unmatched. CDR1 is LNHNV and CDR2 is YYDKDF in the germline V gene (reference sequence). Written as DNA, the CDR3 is TGTGCCACCAGCAGAGATGCGGGGAGGGTGTTTGGTACAGATACGCAGTATTTT. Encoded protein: CATSRDAGRVFGTDTQYF.

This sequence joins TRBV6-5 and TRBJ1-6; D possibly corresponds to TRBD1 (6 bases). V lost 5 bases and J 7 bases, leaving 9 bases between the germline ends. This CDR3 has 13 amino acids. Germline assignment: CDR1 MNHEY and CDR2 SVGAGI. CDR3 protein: CASSQGTNSPLHF. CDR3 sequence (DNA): TGTGCCAGCAGTCAGGGGACAAATTCACCCCTCCACTTT.

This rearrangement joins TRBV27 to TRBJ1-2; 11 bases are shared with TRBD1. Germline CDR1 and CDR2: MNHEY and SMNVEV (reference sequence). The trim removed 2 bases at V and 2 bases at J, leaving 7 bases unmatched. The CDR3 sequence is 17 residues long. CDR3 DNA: TGTGCCAGCAGTTTAATCGGGACAGGGGGTGTGAACTATGGCTACACCTTC. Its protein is CASSLIGTGGVNYGYTF.

CDR3 in amino acids: CAISEASGQGPEKLFF. CDR3 sequence (DNA): TGTGCCATCAGTGAGGCTTCGGGACAGGGGCCAGAAAAACTGTTTTTT. V and J are TRBV10-3 and TRBJ1-4, with 10 positions matching TRBD1. This CDR3 has 16 residues. The V segment lost 2 bases and the J segment 8 bases; nucleotides outside the gene matches: 8. CDR1 and CDR2 from the germline V gene are ENHRY and SYGVKD.